These T cell receptor beta chains were read from a single sample in a study of early T cells in non-severe SARS-CoV-2 infection. MiXCR, run by TCRdb on the 5' RACE reads, gives a single entry per CDR3 protein. Here the sample spans approximately 70,000 distinct CDR3 sequences, approximately 15% being singletons. Material: whole blood. The receptors here all came from an adult who was a healthcare worker with PCR-confirmed SARS-CoV-2 infection or an uninfected control (not recorded which). The CDR3 runs from the conserved cysteine through the conserved F or W. Each record gives: V gene, CDR3 length, J gene, CDR3 protein.

V: TRBV5-1
length: 14
J: TRBJ2-7
CDR3: CASSLQGASYEQYF

V: TRBV18
length: 16
J: TRBJ1-1
CDR3: CASSPINSVGNTEAFF

V: TRBV29-1
length: 15
J: TRBJ2-2
CDR3: CSVEDRERGAGELFF

V: TRBV3-1
length: 15
J: TRBJ1-2
CDR3: CASSQNPGPLLGYTF

V: TRBV27
length: 19
J: TRBJ2-1
CDR3: CASSPRLAGASSSYNEQFF

V: TRBV6-6
length: 15
J: TRBJ2-3
CDR3: CASSSPAKSTDTQYF

V: TRBV28
length: 15
J: TRBJ1-3
CDR3: CASSSLGPTGNTIYF

V: TRBV15
length: 15
J: TRBJ2-7
CDR3: CATSIGGLGVYEQYF

V: TRBV29-1
length: 13
J: TRBJ1-3
CDR3: CSAARDRGNTIYF

V: TRBV6-2/TRBV6-3
length: 15
J: TRBJ2-5
CDR3: CASSLTGTGVETQYF

V: TRBV6-1
length: 15
J: TRBJ1-1
CDR3: CASSRSSGRHTEAFF

V: TRBV5-6
length: 17
J: TRBJ2-7
CDR3: CASSLFRTLAGAHEQYF

V: TRBV10-3
length: 15
J: TRBJ1-6
CDR3: CAIRARDGPNSPLHF

V: TRBV28
length: 12
J: TRBJ2-1
CDR3: CASSLETNEQFF

V: TRBV28
length: 18
J: TRBJ2-5
CDR3: CASSLSLISGDSQETQYF

V: TRBV29-1
length: 11
J: TRBJ1-2
CDR3: CSVEGGYGYTF

V: TRBV20-1
length: 15
J: TRBJ1-1
CDR3: CSARAATGGDTEAFF

V: TRBV6-5
length: 15
J: TRBJ2-6
CDR3: CASSYRGDGANVLTF

V: TRBV30
length: 13
J: TRBJ1-1
CDR3: CAWSRGQRREAFF

V: TRBV27
length: 16
J: TRBJ1-6
CDR3: CATKSLGTGYNSPLHF

V: TRBV7-2
length: 13
J: TRBJ1-6
CDR3: CASSSGSGSPLHF

V: TRBV29-1
length: 13
J: TRBJ2-1
CDR3: CSVVSQGGNEQFF

V: TRBV5-4
length: 14
J: TRBJ1-1
CDR3: CASSLGQGRTEAFF

V: TRBV5-6
length: 14
J: TRBJ1-5
CDR3: CASSYIGTHQPQHF

V: TRBV5-1
length: 15
J: TRBJ2-7
CDR3: CASSSTSGGVYEQYF

V: TRBV3-1
length: 16
J: TRBJ2-6
CDR3: CASSQLMRVGANVLTF

V: TRBV2
length: 11
J: TRBJ2-1
CDR3: CASSRDRSQFF

V: TRBV12-3/TRBV12-4
length: 16
J: TRBJ2-1
CDR3: CASTTRSTGGHNEQFF

V: TRBV7-2
length: 15
J: TRBJ2-7
CDR3: CASSFLAMVNYEQYF

V: TRBV12-3/TRBV12-4
length: 14
J: TRBJ1-5
CDR3: CASSLGRVGQPQHF

V: TRBV7-2
length: 16
J: TRBJ2-3
CDR3: CASSFRPATSTDTQYF

V: TRBV5-4
length: 13
J: TRBJ1-2
CDR3: CASSFDKTYGYTF

V: TRBV7-2
length: 14
J: TRBJ2-1
CDR3: CASSLGAYYNEQFF

V: TRBV6-5
length: 14
J: TRBJ1-6
CDR3: CASRTTGNNSPLHF

V: TRBV4-1
length: 13
J: TRBJ1-2
CDR3: CASSLSPPYGYTF

V: TRBV5-5
length: 14
J: TRBJ1-5
CDR3: CASSRDGINQPQHF

V: TRBV29-1
length: 13
J: TRBJ2-3
CDR3: CSVDGVPTDTQYF

V: TRBV7-9
length: 15
J: TRBJ2-1
CDR3: CASSLDGSSYNEQFF

V: TRBV30
length: 13
J: TRBJ1-2
CDR3: CAWTVGPAYGYTF

V: TRBV6-2/TRBV6-3
length: 12
J: TRBJ1-2
CDR3: CASTQGIDGYTF